This TCR beta chain derives from a study of shared clonotypes between healthy human individuals. Whole-study findings and limits: In this cohort, only blood was sampled, and tissue repertoires likely differ.

Notes on this clone: Antigen unknown. At the DNA level, this CDR3 is encoded by other sequences in the same sample as well.

V was shortened by 1 base and J by 1 base, with 7 bases between the two germline ends. The germline CDR1 and CDR2 sequences are SQVTM and ANQGSEA. This CDR3 has 13 amino acids. The repertoire was sequenced with immunoSEQ multiplex PCR; TCRdb's copy has only in-frame clones and lacks some. The repertoire includes roughly 2 million clones, about 94% of them detected once, and roughly 1% sits in the top ten. It was CD45RO-negative cells, positively selected for CCR7, that made up naive CD8 cells, with terminally differentiated effector memory CD45RA+ cells excluded. All the donors were Caucasian adults who lived in Nashville, Tennessee.

The sequenced material came from naive CD8+ T cells sorted from blood. The chain has TRBV29-1 and TRBJ1-1; D unclear. The source of this sequence is a young man in good health. CDR3 sequence reads: CSVEGPENTEAFF. The CDR3 nucleotides are TGCAGCGTTGAAGGTCCGGAGAACACTGAAGCTTTCTTT.